This T cell receptor (beta chain) came from a study of blood T cell repertoires in COVID-19. Authors' methods: The assay estimated nucleated cells by amplifying reference gene primers. Libraries were prepared by immunoSEQ multiplex PCR; TCRdb keeps only in-frame clonotypes and omits some of them. D and trimming were read from the DNA, whereas the V and J calls and clone size are those reported in that table. The repertoire holds approximately 270,000 clones, with about 79% as singletons. There are 13 residues in the CDR3. Between the trimmed V and J ends, which lost 6 bases and 4 bases, there was a span of 11 bases. Germline lookup yields CDR1 MNHNY and CDR2 SVGAGI (reference sequence).

The genes are TRBV6-6 and TRBJ2-3, with no clear D. Sequencing was carried out using peripheral blood. The receptor was derived from an elderly man with acute or convalescent COVID-19. The CDR3 DNA reads as TGTGCCAGCAGCCGACCCTATTCAGATACGCAGTATTTT. It encodes CASSRPYSDTQYF.